This T cell receptor beta chain was captured in a study of T cell responses to AZD1222 COVID-19 vaccine. Turning to this clone: What it recognizes is unknown.

TCRdb's copy holds only in-frame clones and misses some; the assay was immunoSEQ multiplex PCR. This sample has under 95,000 clones, with 88% found just once. With 2 bases clipped from V and 6 bases from J, the junction kept 7 bases outside the gene matches. The length of the CDR3 is 16 residues. Germline V gene sequence: CDR1 SGHDT, CDR2 YYEEEE. Study-wide results and limits: None of the repertoires were sampled until the peak T cell response had passed. White British people made up most donors, females outnumbered males, and clonal diversity was possibly underestimated.

This TCR came from an adult in good health. This rearrangement joins TRBV5-6 to TRBJ2-2, with 10 nucleotides matching TRBD2. The source material was peripheral blood, sampled on day 0 of AZD1222 vaccination. The CDR3 nucleotides are TGTGCCAGCAGCTTTAGCGGGAGGCCCTCCCCCGGGGAGCTGTTTTTT. The encoded protein is CASSFSGRPSPGELFF.